The sequence of this T cell receptor beta chain was determined in a study of cytomegalovirus exposure and HLA in healthy donors (TCRdb year 2017). The study in broad terms: According to an earlier analysis of 587 of the donors, roughly 180 million T cells yielded 117 million unique TCR beta sequences and 276 Gb of sequence data. The study used immunosequencing to profile the T cell repertoires of some 600 subjects and linked those repertoires to cytomegalovirus serostatus. Genome-wide SNP genotypes for about 65% of the 666 donors were used in a later genetic analysis, which treated that subset as a discovery cohort. The study was designed to test whether signatures of past pathogen exposure could be identified by cataloging public T cell receptors. Roughly 320 gigabases of sequencing data and approximately 92 million unique TCR sequences made up an early release that covered under 750 HLA-typed donors. Typing coverage varied by locus: roughly 629-640 donors for A, B, C, DRB1 and DQB1; more than 500 for DQA1; 600 to 610 for DPA1; about 450 for DPB1. Both class I and class II loci were covered by HLA typing, at four-digit resolution. In the later analysis, no new phenotypic data were used to find candidate immune exposures; instead, reliance was placed on TCR beta sequences and their occurrence across donors. Every repertoire in the discovery cohort had been generated on one and the same sequencing platform. Of the 350 to 450 genotyped donors, approximately 81% were placed in the genetic ancestry cluster associated with self-reported Caucasian donors. Alongside the repertoire data, information on donor age, sex, ethnicity and CMV serostatus was compiled. Several DR-DQ haplotypes were handled as single units for association and clustering because linkage in the cohort was strong. The study combined high-throughput TCR immunosequencing, statistical association of individual TCRs with disease status, and machine learning to predict cytomegalovirus infection status. In a later analysis, previously published TCR beta repertoires from several hundred donors were re-analyzed and high-resolution HLA genotyping was added so that TCR occurrence patterns could be studied. Along with the approximately 700-subject first cohort, a separate validation cohort of over a hundred different subjects was used. Across 398 genotyped donors of the cohort, an average of approximately 220,000 unique TCR beta nucleotide sequences per donor were sequenced, and around 20% of those sequences were non-productive. An earlier analysis of 500 to 750 of the donors applied high-throughput TCR beta sequencing to assess whether each TCR beta V gene segment acted as functional or pseudogenic.

The cohort consisted of 670 or so healthy bone marrow donors. At the time of sampling, every cohort member was nominally healthy, though immune exposures that went unrecorded were likely present. The donor was CMV seropositive and was included in the group of around 300 seropositive cohort members. Every donor gave a peripheral blood sample, and the peripheral blood mononuclear cells from that sample were used for TCR beta sequencing. The Qiagen DNeasy Blood Extraction Kit was used to extract genomic DNA from the blood cell samples. Library construction relied on the immunoSEQ multiplex PCR assay. The multiplex PCR relied on a mix of 60 forward primers for TCR Vbeta segments and 13 reverse primers for TCR Jbeta segments. The CDR3 region of rearranged TCR beta genes was amplified from genomic DNA with a multiplex PCR assay. The amplified TCR beta libraries were sequenced on the Illumina HiSeq System as 87-base-pair reads. The paper's processing steps were these. In a later analysis, 77 million or so unique TCR beta chains were counted across the roughly 670 repertoires, and about 9.9 million of these chains were shared by at least two donors. A nearest-neighbor algorithm error-corrected the raw reads and collapsed the reads into unique sequences, merging closely related sequences to remove PCR and sequencing errors. To assign V, D and J gene segments, CDR3 sequences were aligned to IMGT reference sequences. For a sequence to be retained, a match of at least six nucleotides was required to both a V gene segment and a J gene segment. A rearrangement was called productive if the CDR3 had no stop codons and remained in frame with V and J, and every other rearrangement was called non-productive. CDR3 was defined by IMGT convention, running from the second conserved V-encoded cysteine to the conserved J-encoded phenylalanine. The earlier analysis of some 600 of the donors excluded sequences that lacked an unambiguous match to a single V gene segment. In an earlier analysis of several hundred of the donors, V segments were called functional above 56.7% productive rearrangements and were called segregating when the between-donor standard deviation exceeded 5%. A statistical classification framework was built for diagnosing cytomegalovirus status from the catalog of TCR beta chain sequences. In a later analysis, V and J genes were assigned by comparing TCR nucleotide sequences against IMGT/GENE-DB human TR gene sequences. In a later analysis, CDR3 sequences and most-parsimonious VDJ recombination scenarios were assigned using the TCRdist pipeline. In a later analysis, each TCR beta chain was defined by its CDR3 amino acid sequence together with its V-gene family, and reads lacking a unique V-gene family were excluded. In a later analysis, 450 to 600 highly shared, low-generation-probability nucleotide sequences were removed to address suspected cross-contamination and a sequencing artifact. A later analysis calculated a clonal expansion index for each public chain from normalized within-repertoire ranks of inferred template counts. In a later analysis, generation probabilities were computed using a VDJ recombination model fitted to out-of-frame rearrangements, and the results were checked against IGoR. Hypergeometric tests were used in a later analysis to score TCR-TCR, TCR-HLA and TCR-CMV co-occurrence, with a repertoire-size bias correction applied to the TCR pairs. A later analysis estimated false discovery rates by permuting HLA or CMV assignments 20 times. In a later analysis, co-occurring TCRs were grouped using DBSCAN, and TCRdist sequence similarity was added for clustering within HLA-allele-positive subsets. Co-occurrence clustering excluded repertoires with fewer than 30,000 or more than 120,000 public chains, plus five with anomalous nucleotide sharing. TCRdb took over this immuneACCESS table, retaining in-frame rearrangements with V and J assigned. Such tables are incomplete; in checked studies, under half of the missing clones stem from an unresolved V gene, and the remainder is unexplained. V, J and clone size derive from that table, while D and trimming were established from the DNA sequence. For this sample there are more than 75,000 clones; 75% to 85% appear just once. 14% to 15% of the sample lies in the top ten.

Unmatched junction bases come to 9, with V trimmed by 4 bases and J by 7 bases. From cysteine to phenylalanine, the CDR3 is 15 amino acids long. Just the 45-base CDR3 DNA is kept, in frame starting at base 1. From the germline V gene (reference sequence), CDR1 is PRHDT and CDR2 is FYEKMQ. Points the paper makes about the study in general: Because some donors lacked HLA typing at each locus, the association tests relied only on the typed subset. The only immune exposure information available for the cohort was CMV serostatus. Cytomegalovirus status was reported to be diagnosed by the classifier with high specificity and sensitivity in both the original and validation cohorts. Some IMGT-functional V segments, including TRBV6-2 and TRBV6-3, could not be distinguished by the 87-base-pair reads and were therefore excluded. The sequencing pipeline was judged likely to have produced a cluster of highly shared sequence variants as a technical artifact. A further reported finding was that TCR beta sequences accurately predicted the HLA-A and HLA-B alleles for most subjects in the first cohort. A total of fewer than 200 TCR beta chains were listed by the study as associated with cytomegalovirus. Specific HLA alleles were associated with 15,000 to 20,000 TCR beta sequences at a false discovery rate of 0.05 in a later analysis. A few of the identified cytomegalovirus-associated TCR beta chains were confirmed in vitro to be specific for cytomegalovirus antigens. According to a later genetic analysis, donors in an Asian-associated ancestry cluster had fewer N-insertions in productive TCRs than the approximately 650-donor mean. Strong co-occurrence of HLA alleles, especially DR and DQ, made assigning TCR associations to individual alleles difficult. According to a later analysis, parvovirus B19, influenza, CMV and Epstein-Barr virus appeared linked to several top co-occurrence clusters. The authors suggested that the approach could potentially be extended to other disease states and immunological phenotypes. An earlier analysis of 450 to 750 of the donors showed that most TCR beta V segments appeared in productive rearrangements either about 87% or about 30% of the time, which broadly matched IMGT annotations. Presence/absence analyses assumed roughly uniform sequencing depth across donors, an assumption that may not hold. Correlated functional status among segregating V segments might be attributable to linkage disequilibrium, but an unknown experimental factor could not be ruled out. The cohort was sequenced for TCR beta chains only, and without alpha or paired-chain data the features that could be detected were limited. In a later genetic analysis, a missense DCLRE1C variant was associated with V-gene and J-gene trimming of TCR beta chains, and the association was replicated in an independent cohort. The earlier analysis of some 540 of the donors excluded seventeen rarely observed V segments, including chromosome 9 orphons, because counts were too low. In a later analysis, most CMV-associated TCR beta chains were found to appear HLA-restricted, with HLA associations seemingly driven largely by CMV exposure. Most TCR sequences were seen in very few donors, while some public TCRs were found in many individuals. In a later analysis, TCR association rates were found to vary across HLA loci, with the most associated TCRs seen for DRB1 alleles and the fewest for HLA-C alleles. In a later analysis, HLA-associated TCR beta chains showed more clonal expansion and lower generation probabilities than non-associated chains that were equally common.

This clone was seen only a few times. This receptor's antigen is unknown. No qualities accompany the bases; no much larger clone lies one base away. This receptor was taken from a middle-aged woman in good health and CMV-seropositive. Sequencing used PBMCs. The rearrangement combines TRBV13 with TRBJ2-5, and TRBD2 matches 10 of the central bases. The CDR3 sequence is CASSSSGGAVGTQYF. The nucleotide sequence reads TGTGCCAGCAGCTCGAGCGGGGGGGCGGTAGGGACCCAGTACTTC.